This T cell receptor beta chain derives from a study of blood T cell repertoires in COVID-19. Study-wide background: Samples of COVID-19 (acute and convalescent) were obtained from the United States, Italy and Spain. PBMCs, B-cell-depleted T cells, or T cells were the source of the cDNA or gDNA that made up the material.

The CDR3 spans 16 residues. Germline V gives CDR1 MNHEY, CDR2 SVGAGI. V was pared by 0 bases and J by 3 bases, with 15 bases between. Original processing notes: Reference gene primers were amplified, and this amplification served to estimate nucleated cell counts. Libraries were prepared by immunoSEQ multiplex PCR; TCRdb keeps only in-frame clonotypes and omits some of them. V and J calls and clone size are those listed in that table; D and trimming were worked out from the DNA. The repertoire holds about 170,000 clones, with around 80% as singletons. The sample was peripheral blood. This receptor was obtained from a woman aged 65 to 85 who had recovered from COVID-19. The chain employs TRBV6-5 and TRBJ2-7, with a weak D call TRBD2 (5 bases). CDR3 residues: CASSYSHTRSLYEQYF. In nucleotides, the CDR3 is TGTGCCAGCAGTTACTCCCACACTAGAAGCCTCTACGAGCAGTACTTC.